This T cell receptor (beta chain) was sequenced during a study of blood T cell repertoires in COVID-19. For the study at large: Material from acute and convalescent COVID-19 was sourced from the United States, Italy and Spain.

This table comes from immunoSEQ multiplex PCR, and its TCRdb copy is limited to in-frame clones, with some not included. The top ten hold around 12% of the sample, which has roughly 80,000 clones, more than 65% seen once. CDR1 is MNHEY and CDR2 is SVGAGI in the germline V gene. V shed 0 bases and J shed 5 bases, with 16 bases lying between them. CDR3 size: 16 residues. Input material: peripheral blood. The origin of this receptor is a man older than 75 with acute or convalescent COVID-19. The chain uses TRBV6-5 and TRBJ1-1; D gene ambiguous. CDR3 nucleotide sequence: TGTGCCAGCAGTTACTCCCTATTAAACTCTTGGACTGAAGCTTTCTTT. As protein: CASSYSLLNSWTEAFF.